The TCR beta chain under discussion was sequenced for a study of cytomegalovirus exposure and HLA in healthy donors. The primer mix had 60 Vbeta and 13 Jbeta primers. Profiled with immunoSEQ multiplex PCR; TCRdb holds only in-frame clones, not every one. The sample holds about 70,000 clones, around 69% seen once. A remark on this clone: The antigen remains undetermined.

The germline V and J ends were trimmed by 6 bases and 3 bases, with 8 bases remaining between them. Germline CDR1 and CDR2: LGHNT and FRNRAP. This CDR3 comprises 12 residues. Study-wide results and limits: Most observed TCR sequences were rare, whereas some public TCRs were detected in many donors. A few V segments could not be told apart, such as TRBV6-2 and TRBV6-3, and were left out.

The donors comprised healthy bone marrow donors. Material: PBMCs. This chain connects TRBV12-5 to TRBJ1-1, with no clear D. The clonotype originates from a human donor in good health. CDR3 DNA: TGTGCTAGTGGCCCTCGGGACACTGAAGCTTTCTTT. It codes for CASGPRDTEAFF.